This entry concerns a single TCR beta chain. Profiling relied on immunoSEQ multiplex PCR, and the TCRdb table lists in-frame clones only, not all of them. The sample has fewer than 2.5 million clones; roughly 93% are singletons. These data belong to a study of shared clonotypes between healthy human individuals. Across the whole study: Plates per donor: three CD4 naive, three CD4 memory, two CD8 naive, one CD8 memory.

The germline V and J ends were trimmed by 2 bases and 1 base, with 12 bases remaining between them. The CDR3 length is 15 residues. Germline V CDR1 and CDR2: MGHDK, SYGVNS. CD45RA+ naive and CD45RA-negative memory subsets were separated from CD4+ cells. The sample was naive CD4+ T cells from PBMCs. Subset here: CD45RA+ positively selected. This TCR was recovered from a man in his late teens or twenties in good health. Some clones in this sample may be carry-over from other donors' samples. The chain uses TRBV25-1 and TRBJ2-7, with D unclear. The CDR3 region is CASSERIDPSYEQYF. CDR3 bases: TGTGCCAGCAGTGAACGAATCGATCCTTCCTACGAGCAGTACTTC.